This T cell receptor beta chain derives from a study of human T cells and chemical hapten exposure. Background on the study: All through the approximately 23-week study, the scalp of each patient received diphenylcyclopropenone doses weekly. The study, taken as a whole, reports: Expanded TCRs grouped into significantly more large CDR3 similarity clusters than controls produced.

Individual cDNA molecules received unique molecular identifiers in the library. TCRdb reprocessed the RACE reads via MiXCR and lists one record per CDR3 protein. The sample lists about 380,000 distinct CDR3 sequences; approximately 5% were seen once. This clonotype was seen only a few times. The antigen remains unidentified. Time point denoted: patch test 1, 2 weeks after DPC sensitization. Treatment reported: therapeutic diphenylcyclopropenone sensitization with weekly scalp DPC. The drawing of blood occurred before each patch test was applied. Germline loops: CDR1 SGDLS, CDR2 YYNGEE. The CDR3 extends over 13 amino acids. Trimming shortened V by 2 bases and J by 5 bases, and 7 bases separated the two germline ends.

The TCR sequence derives from a woman aged 45-59 years with alopecia areata. Some clones in this sample may be carry-over from other donors' samples. This sequence joins TRBV9 and TRBJ2-2; D is uncertain. Material: whole blood, obtained in connection with sensitization to the hapten diphenylcyclopropenone (DPC). CDR3 protein: CASSVPLTGELFF. The CDR3 DNA is TGTGCCAGCAGCGTCCCCTTGACCGGGGAGCTGTTTTTT.